One sample yielded the 25 T cell receptor beta chains listed below, sequenced in a study of blood T cell repertoires in COVID-19. The protocol was immunoSEQ multiplex PCR, while the TCRdb copy is restricted to in-frame clones and leaves out a portion. This table holds over 150,000 clones, around nine tenths found once. Sequencing was carried out using peripheral blood. The receptors were sampled from a man aged 45-65 years with acute or convalescent COVID-19.

The V and J genes are TRBV2 and TRBJ2-1; D unclear. The CDR3 is made up of 11 amino acids. Germline V lookup: CDR1 SNHLY, CDR2 FYNNEI. V dropped 3 bases and J dropped 9 bases, with 6 bases sitting between them. CDR3 bases: TGTGCCAGCAGTGAGTTCGGTGAGCAGTTCTTC. Its translation is CASSEFGEQFF. The whole variable domain, filled in from reference TRBV2 and TRBJ2-1, reads EPEVTQTPSHQVTQMGQEVILRCVPISNHLYFYWYRQILGQKVEFLVSFYNNEISEKSEIFDDQFSVERPDGSNFTLKIRSTKLEDSAMYFCASSEFGEQFFGPGTRLTVL.

The chain recombines TRBV7-2 with TRBJ2-2; D perhaps matches TRBD1 (5 bases). The CDR3 has 14 residues. The germline CDR1 and CDR2 sequences are SGHTA and FQGNSA. Trimming took 5 bases from V and 6 from J, leaving 13 bases between them. Here the CDR3 reads CASSGARVPGELFF. The CDR3 region has the DNA TGTGCCAGCAGCGGGGCCAGGGTCCCCGGGGAGCTGTTTTTT.

The rearrangement joins TRBV18 to TRBJ1-5; 8 positions match TRBD1. This CDR3 is built from 14 residues. Germline assignment: CDR1 KGHSH and CDR2 LQKENI. Trimming removed 6 bases from V and 2 bases from J; junction bases left unmatched: 3. Written as DNA, the CDR3 is TGTGCCAGCTCCCAGGGGGCGCGCAATCAGCCCCAGCATTTT. Its translation: CASSQGARNQPQHF.

Comments on this clone: Other nucleotide sequences in the sample specify the same CDR3. The V and J genes are TRBV6-2 or TRBV6-3 and TRBJ2-1; D gene uncertain. The CDR3 totals 12 residues. The V end lost 0 bases, the J end lost 8 bases, and 5 bases lay between the germline ends. Germline assignment: CDR1 MNHEY and CDR2 SVGEGT. CDR3 region: CASSYSSHEQFF. Here the CDR3 DNA reads TGTGCCAGCAGTTACTCGAGTCATGAGCAGTTCTTC.

The CDR3 reads CASSTTIRGQQETQYF. For the CDR3, the DNA is TGTGCCAGTAGTACGACCATTCGGGGACAGCAAGAGACCCAGTACTTC. V usage is TRBV19 and J usage is TRBJ2-5, with TRBD1 matching 7 bases. CDR1 LNHDA and CDR2 SQIVND come from the germline V gene (reference sequence). Losses at the gene ends were 4 bases for V and 2 bases for J; bases not matched to a gene: 10. The CDR3 is made up of 16 amino acids.

V usage is TRBV11-2 and J usage is TRBJ2-7; D is possibly TRBD2 (6 bases). Germline V gene sequence: CDR1 SGHAT, CDR2 FQNNGV. Trimming took off 4 bases at V and 4 bases at J, with 14 bases between the two ends. The CDR3 spans 14 residues. The CDR3: CASSSAGGPYEQYF. The CDR3 nucleotides read TGTGCCAGCAGCTCAGCGGGCGGACCTTACGAGCAGTACTTC.

This chain uses TRBV5-6 with TRBJ2-3; the D gene is possibly TRBD1 (8 bases). Germline lookup yields CDR1 SGHDT and CDR2 YYEEEE. This CDR3 spans 18 amino acids. V lost 2 bases and J 3 bases, leaving 22 bases between the germline ends. The CDR3 spells CASSFGRAGGISTDTQYF. In DNA, the CDR3 is TGTGCCAGCAGCTTTGGGAGGGCAGGGGGCATCTCAACAGATACGCAGTATTTT.

V is TRBV3-1 (or the pseudogene TRBV3-2) and J is TRBJ2-7, with D perhaps matching TRBD2 (6 bases). The CDR3 spans 12 residues. Per germline, CDR1 LGHDT and CDR2 YNNKEL (reference sequence). The V gene lost 10 bases and the J gene lost 5 bases, with 15 bases spanning the gap. The CDR3 DNA is TGTGCCACCATCTGGGGAGGTGACGAGCAGTACGTC. Protein product: CATIWGGDEQYV.

This chain links TRBV6-5 with TRBJ2-3; TRBD2 aligns across 7 bases. The V segment lost 0 bases and the J segment 1 base; nucleotides outside the gene matches: 4. This CDR3 is built from 16 residues. CDR1 MNHEY and CDR2 SVGAGI come from the germline V gene. The CDR3 is CASSYSVAGGTDTQYF. Written as DNA, the CDR3 is TGTGCCAGCAGTTACTCGGTCGCGGGGGGCACAGATACGCAGTATTTT.

A remark on this clone: A read error may produce the germline difference seen at one junction end. The chain carries TRBV29-1 and TRBJ2-1; 7 bases line up with TRBD1. Germline loops: CDR1 SQVTM, CDR2 ANQGSEA. The CDR3 loop spans 14 amino acids. CDR3 nucleotides: TGCAGCGTTTCCCTTGACAGGGCCTATAATGAGCAGTTCTTC. Translation: CSVSLDRAYNEQFF.

This clone was detected once. The chain employs TRBV28 and TRBJ2-5; weak D call: TRBD2 (6 bases). V was shortened by 4 bases and J by 5 bases, with 8 bases between the two germline ends. The germline CDR1 and CDR2 sequences are MDHEN and SYDVKM. This CDR3 has 12 residues. The CDR3 loop is CASSSGRETQYF. In DNA, the CDR3 is TGTGCCAGCAGTTCGGGGAGGGAGACCCAGTACTTC.

The chain recombines TRBV2 with TRBJ1-1, with no clear D. Germline V gene data show CDR1 as SNHLY and CDR2 as FYNNEI. The CDR3 contains 14 residues. The V end was cut by 8 bases, the J end by 3 bases, with 16 bases between. CDR3 protein: CASPEEGRDTEAFF. The CDR3 DNA sequence: TGTGCCAGCCCCGAAGAGGGTAGGGACACTGAAGCTTTCTTT.

V and J are TRBV12-3 or TRBV12-4 and TRBJ2-2; D is uncertain. The CDR3 has 12 amino acids. V shed 5 bases and J shed 7 bases, with 8 bases lying between them. The CDR3 nucleotides read TGTGCCAGCAGTGACACCTACGGGGAGCTGTTTTTT. This gives the protein CASSDTYGELFF.

The chain couples TRBV27 to TRBJ1-2; 8 nucleotides align to TRBD1. The germline CDR1 and CDR2 sequences are MNHEY and SMNVEV (reference sequence). V was clipped by 6 bases and J by 4 bases; unmatched bases: 13. There are 16 residues in the CDR3. The DNA for the CDR3 is TGTGCCAGCAGCATCCTTCGACAGGGGAGGGTCTATGGCTACACCTTC. This translates into CASSILRQGRVYGYTF.

The chain links TRBV9 to TRBJ2-3, with 9 nucleotides matching TRBD2. The germline gives CDR1 SGDLS, CDR2 YYNGEE. Losses at the gene ends were 3 bases for V and 3 bases for J; bases not matched to a gene: 5. The CDR3 spans 15 residues. The CDR3 DNA follows: TGTGCCAGCAGCGCGCGGGGGGGCTTAACAGATACGCAGTATTTT. Translated: CASSARGGLTDTQYF.

The rearrangement uses TRBV7-9 and TRBJ1-4; 9 bases fit TRBD1. CDR1 is SEHNR, CDR2 FQNEAQ, per germline (reference sequence). Trimming took 0 bases from V and 14 from J; bases not matched to a gene: 4. The CDR3 runs 13 residues. DNA for the CDR3: TGTGCCAGCAGCTTAGCGCATGGACAGGGGCTGTTTTTT. It codes for CASSLAHGQGLFF.

The chain links TRBV7-9 to TRBJ2-4; TRBD2 is a possible D gene (6 bases). V lost 4 bases to trimming and J lost 6 bases, with 16 bases between them. CDR1 is SEHNR and CDR2 is FQNEAQ in the germline V gene (reference sequence). The CDR3 length is 15 residues. The chain's CDR3 is CASSSKGGEGNIQYF. CDR3 DNA sequence: TGTGCCAGCAGCTCAAAGGGAGGAGAGGGAAACATTCAGTACTTC.

The V and J genes are TRBV10-1 and TRBJ2-1; 9 bases map to TRBD1. The CDR3 runs 15 residues. With V trimmed by 3 bases and J by 3 bases, 3 bases remained unmatched. From germline, CDR1 is WNHNN and CDR2 SYGVQD (reference sequence). The CDR3, as DNA: TGCGCCAGCAGTGAACAGGGGGCTTTCTACAATGAGCAGTTCTTC. It specifies CASSEQGAFYNEQFF.

The chain combines TRBV5-1 with TRBJ2-4; the match to TRBD1 covers 10 bases. Germline CDR1 SGHRS, CDR2 YFSETQ. The CDR3 length is 14 residues. After removal of 2 bases from V and 7 bases from J, the junction contained 3 bases not matched to a gene. CDR3 sequence (DNA): TGCGCCAGCAGCTTCCCGGACAGGGGGAACATTCAGTACTTC. As protein: CASSFPDRGNIQYF.

The rearrangement uses TRBV19 and TRBJ2-6; possible D gene TRBD2, 5 bases. Germline V gene data show CDR1 as LNHDA and CDR2 as SQIVND (reference sequence). V was clipped by 7 bases and J by 1 base, with 23 bases between them. The CDR3 sequence is 19 residues long. CDR3 sequence reads: CASTTRRVGERSGANVLTF. The CDR3 coding sequence is TGTGCCAGTACCACCCGCCGGGTCGGGGAAAGATCTGGGGCCAACGTCCTGACTTTC.

V usage is TRBV6-1 and J usage is TRBJ2-1; 8 positions agree with TRBD2. The J segment lost 0 bases and the V segment lost 2 bases, leaving 3 bases of the junction unmatched. Germline assignment: CDR1 MNHNS and CDR2 SASEGT. CDR3 length: 16 amino acids. CDR3 protein: CASSELAGSSYNEQFF. CDR3 bases: TGTGCCAGCAGTGAATTAGCGGGAAGCTCCTACAATGAGCAGTTCTTC.

The CDR3 nucleotides are TGTGCCAGCAGCCAACGCCGTTTGGGCCTAGCTAGCACAGATACGCAGTATTTT. Its translation: CASSQRRLGLASTDTQYF. The chain joins TRBV4-2 to TRBJ2-3; TRBD2 might be the D (5 bases). Germline V gene data show CDR1 as LGHNA and CDR2 as YNFKEQ. Between the trimmed V and J ends, which lost 2 bases and 0 bases, there was a span of 18 bases. The CDR3 covers 18 residues.

The chain couples TRBV9 to TRBJ2-3; 7 bases line up with TRBD2. The ends lost 6 bases at V and 5 bases at J; junction bases unmatched: 9. The CDR3 consists of 14 residues. CDR1 is SGDLS, CDR2 YYNGEE, per germline. The CDR3: CASTLGGYLDTQYF. The CDR3 bases are TGTGCCAGCACCCTCGGGGGGTACTTAGATACGCAGTATTTT.

The CDR3 sequence is CASSVGQANSPLHF. DNA of the CDR3: TGTGCCAGCAGTGTGGGACAGGCTAATTCACCCCTCCACTTT. V is TRBV2 and J is TRBJ1-6; 8 nucleotides agree with TRBD1. The germline CDR1 and CDR2 sequences are SNHLY and FYNNEI. The V segment lost 4 bases and the J segment 6 bases; nucleotides outside the gene matches: 2. The CDR3 spans 14 residues.

CDR3 region: CASSIIAGHSYNEQFF. For the CDR3, the DNA is TGTGCCAGCAGCATCATAGCGGGCCACTCCTACAATGAGCAGTTCTTC. The chain links TRBV7-2 to TRBJ2-1, with 7 bases aligning to TRBD2. Germline assignment: CDR1 SGHTA and CDR2 FQGNSA. The CDR3 length is 16 residues. Trimming removed 5 bases from V and 0 bases from J; junction bases left unmatched: 7.